This is a list of T cell receptor beta chains from one sample in a study of shared T cell receptors in the human thymus. Assay used: immunoSEQ multiplex PCR; TCRdb lists only in-frame clones, some missing. Seen here are about 660,000 clones, around nine tenths observed once, and the top ten hold 0.0085% to 0.012%. These data were also reused for a study on human thymus T cells.

What was sequenced was thymocytes. The receptors were sampled from a boy in the first two years of life with a congenital heart defect. Each CDR3 is given with its conserved first and last residue. The order of the fields is clone size, J gene, D gene, CDR3 length, V gene, CDR3 DNA, CDR3 protein. D genes are given only for firm matches. Only part of the rows carry a size: once, few, many, or a class if the clone is expanded.

clone_size: NA; j_call: TRBJ2-1; d_call: NA; cdr3_length: 12; v_call: TRBV13; cdr3_nt: TGTGCCAGCAGCCAGGGGTACAATGAGCAGTTCTTC; cdr3_aa: CASSQGYNEQFF
clone_size: NA; j_call: TRBJ2-7; d_call: TRBD2; cdr3_length: 16; v_call: TRBV6-6; cdr3_nt: TGTGCCAGCAGTTACGGTAGCGGGAGTAGGATGGACGAGCAGTACTTC; cdr3_aa: CASSYGSGSRMDEQYF
clone_size: NA; j_call: TRBJ2-1; d_call: NA; cdr3_length: 12; v_call: TRBV2; cdr3_nt: TGTGCCAGCAGCAGGGTATGGAATGAGCAGTTCTTC; cdr3_aa: CASSRVWNEQFF
clone_size: NA; j_call: TRBJ2-7; d_call: TRBD2; cdr3_length: 16; v_call: TRBV27; cdr3_nt: TGTGCCAGCAGCCCGACTAGCGGATACCCCTCCTACGAGCAGTACTTC; cdr3_aa: CASSPTSGYPSYEQYF
clone_size: NA; j_call: TRBJ2-5; d_call: NA; cdr3_length: 15; v_call: TRBV9; cdr3_nt: TGTGCCAGCAGCGTTTCGTCGGGAACCGAAGAGACCCAGTACTTC; cdr3_aa: CASSVSSGTEETQYF
clone_size: NA; j_call: TRBJ1-5; d_call: TRBD1; cdr3_length: 13; v_call: TRBV6-5; cdr3_nt: TGTGCCAGCGCGACAGGGCGTAATCAGCCCCAGCATTTT; cdr3_aa: CASATGRNQPQHF
clone_size: NA; j_call: TRBJ2-7; d_call: TRBD1; cdr3_length: 18; v_call: TRBV29-1; cdr3_nt: TGCAGCGTTGGGTGGGGGGGGACAGGGGCTCTTTTTTTGTACGAGCAGTACTTC; cdr3_aa: CSVGWGGTGALFLYEQYF
clone_size: NA; j_call: TRBJ2-7; d_call: TRBD2; cdr3_length: 14; v_call: TRBV2; cdr3_nt: TGTGCCAGCAGAGCTCGGGACTACTCCTACGAGCAGTACTTC; cdr3_aa: CASRARDYSYEQYF
clone_size: NA; j_call: TRBJ2-1; d_call: NA; cdr3_length: 17; v_call: TRBV7-9; cdr3_nt: TGTGCCAGCAGCCACACGAACAGGGAGGGCTCCTACAATGAGCAGTTCTTC; cdr3_aa: CASSHTNREGSYNEQFF
clone_size: once; j_call: TRBJ2-3; d_call: NA; cdr3_length: 14; v_call: TRBV7-3; cdr3_nt: TGTGCCAGCAGCTTAACCTCTAGGCTAGATACGCAGTATTTT; cdr3_aa: CASSLTSRLDTQYF
clone_size: NA; j_call: TRBJ1-5; d_call: NA; cdr3_length: 14; v_call: TRBV27; cdr3_nt: TGTGCCAGCAGACAAGAGGAAAGCAATCAGCCCCAGCATTTT; cdr3_aa: CASRQEESNQPQHF
clone_size: NA; j_call: TRBJ2-1; d_call: NA; cdr3_length: 16; v_call: TRBV6-5; cdr3_nt: TGTGCCAGCAGTTACTCTCAGCGGAGCTCCTACAATGAGCAGTTCTTC; cdr3_aa: CASSYSQRSSYNEQFF
clone_size: NA; j_call: TRBJ2-7; d_call: NA; cdr3_length: 13; v_call: TRBV9; cdr3_nt: TGTGCCAGCAGCCCTCCGAGTGCTTACGAGCAGTACTTC; cdr3_aa: CASSPPSAYEQYF
clone_size: NA; j_call: TRBJ2-4; d_call: NA; cdr3_length: 14; v_call: TRBV27; cdr3_nt: TGTGCCAGCAGCCCAGGGGTAGCCAAAAACATTCAGTACTTC; cdr3_aa: CASSPGVAKNIQYF
clone_size: NA; j_call: TRBJ1-5; d_call: NA; cdr3_length: 19; v_call: TRBV7-9; cdr3_nt: TGTGCCAGCAGACTTACCCCTCCTTCCACCCGGGATGGCAATCAGCCCCAGCATTTT; cdr3_aa: CASRLTPPSTRDGNQPQHF
clone_size: NA; j_call: TRBJ2-7; d_call: TRBD1; cdr3_length: 16; v_call: TRBV7-2; cdr3_nt: TGTGCCAGCAGCTTAGGGCAGGGACAGGGTTCGTACGAGCAGTACTTC; cdr3_aa: CASSLGQGQGSYEQYF
clone_size: NA; j_call: TRBJ2-1; d_call: TRBD2; cdr3_length: 14; v_call: TRBV28; cdr3_nt: TGTGCCAGTAGCGGGACTAACTCCTACAATGAGCAGTTCTTC; cdr3_aa: CASSGTNSYNEQFF